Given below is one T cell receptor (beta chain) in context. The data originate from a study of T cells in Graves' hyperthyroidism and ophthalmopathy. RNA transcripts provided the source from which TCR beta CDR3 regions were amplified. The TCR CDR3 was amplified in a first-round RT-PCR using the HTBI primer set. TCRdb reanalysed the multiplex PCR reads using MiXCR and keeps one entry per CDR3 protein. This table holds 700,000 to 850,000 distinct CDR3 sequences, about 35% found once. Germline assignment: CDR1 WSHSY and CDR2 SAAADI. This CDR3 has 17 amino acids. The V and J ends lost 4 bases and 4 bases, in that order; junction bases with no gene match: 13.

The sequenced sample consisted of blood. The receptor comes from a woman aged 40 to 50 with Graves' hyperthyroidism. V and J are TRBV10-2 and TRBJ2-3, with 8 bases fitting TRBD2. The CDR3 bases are TGCGCCAGCAGTGGCCCGTTCAGCGGGGGTGGCGCAGATACGCAGTATTTT. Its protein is CASSGPFSGGGADTQYF.